A single sample gave rise to the 13 T cell receptor beta chains below, sequenced in a study of blood T cell repertoires in COVID-19. The protocol was immunoSEQ multiplex PCR, while the TCRdb copy is restricted to in-frame clones and leaves out a portion. Among tens of thousands of clones listed, around 80% were seen once. Source material: peripheral blood. The receptor set was obtained from a man aged 65 to 79 with acute or convalescent COVID-19.

CDR3 nucleotides: TGTGCCAGCAAAAACGGGGGCACAGATACGCAGTATTTT. It yields the protein CASKNGGTDTQYF. J is TRBJ2-3 and V is TRBV27; possibly TRBD2 for D (5 bases). CDR1 MNHEY and CDR2 SMNVEV come from the germline V gene (reference sequence). The CDR3 loop spans 13 amino acids. The V and J ends lost 7 bases and 1 base respectively, with 9 bases between them.

V gene TRBV27 combines with J gene TRBJ2-1, with 10 bases identical to TRBD2. Germline V lookup: CDR1 MNHEY, CDR2 SMNVEV (reference sequence). V lost 7 bases to trimming and J lost 3 bases; unmatched junction nucleotides: 9. The CDR3 consists of 16 residues. The CDR3 protein is CASIDLAGARYNEQFF. In DNA, the CDR3 is TGTGCCAGCATCGACCTAGCGGGAGCCCGCTACAATGAGCAGTTCTTC.

V usage is TRBV29-1 and J usage is TRBJ1-3; 7 bases are shared with TRBD1. The V gene end was trimmed by 0 bases and the J gene end by 7 bases; junction bases not matched to a gene: 6. This CDR3 comprises 14 residues. CDR1 is SQVTM and CDR2 is ANQGSEA in the germline V gene. CDR3 in DNA: TGCAGCGTTGAAGATTGGGACAGAGGGAACACCATATATTTT. As protein: CSVEDWDRGNTIYF.

The chain recombines TRBV10-3 with TRBJ2-5; 7 bases fit TRBD1. The CDR3 runs 15 residues. Looked up from germline, CDR1 is ENHRY and CDR2 is SYGVKD. J lost 1 base, V lost 0 bases, and 2 bases had no gene match. CDR3 amino acids: CAISESGTAQETQYF. The CDR3 coding sequence is TGTGCCATCAGTGAGTCAGGGACAGCCCAAGAGACCCAGTACTTC.

The chain links TRBV11-3 to TRBJ2-6; D is possibly TRBD1 (5 bases). V dropped 5 bases and J dropped 0 bases, with 17 bases sitting between them. The germline gives CDR1 SGHNT, CDR2 YENEEA. This CDR3 comprises 18 residues. CDR3 sequence (DNA): TGTGCCAGCAGCCTGGGTAGGGGAAAGGGCTCTGGGGCCAACGTCCTGACTTTC. This translates into CASSLGRGKGSGANVLTF.

The CDR3 region has the DNA TGTGCCAGCAGTTCCTCTGGACAGCGAATTGGCTACACCTTC. It translates to CASSSSGQRIGYTF. V is TRBV27 and J is TRBJ1-2, with D perhaps TRBD1 (6 bases). V lost 4 bases and J 7 bases, leaving 16 bases between the germline ends. Germline V gives CDR1 MNHEY, CDR2 SMNVEV (reference sequence). This CDR3 region has 14 residues.

V usage is TRBV28 and J usage is TRBJ2-2; tentatively, D is TRBD1 (6 bases). The length of the CDR3 is 14 residues. Germline CDR1 MDHEN, CDR2 SYDVKM. The V gene lost 7 bases and the J gene lost 3 bases, with 12 bases spanning the gap. The CDR3 sequence: CASTGTQHTGELFF. Here the CDR3 DNA reads TGTGCCAGCACTGGGACACAGCACACCGGGGAGCTGTTTTTT.

The CDR3 DNA is TGTGCCCCGCAGCGGGAGGGTTGGTCCTACAATGAGCAGTTCTTC. Protein sequence: CAPQREGWSYNEQFF. V and J are TRBV2 and TRBJ2-1; TRBD2 aligns across 10 bases. The CDR3 is 15 amino acids. V dropped 11 bases and J dropped 1; count of bases not matched to a gene: 8. The germline V gene encodes CDR1 SNHLY and CDR2 FYNNEI.

J is TRBJ1-5 and V is TRBV6-6; D ambiguous. The germline V gene has CDR1 MNHNY and CDR2 SVGAGI (reference sequence). V lost 0 bases to trimming and J lost 12 bases, with 6 bases between them. CDR3 length: 11 amino acids. This chain's CDR3 is CASSYSYFQHF. The DNA for the CDR3 is TGTGCCAGCAGTTACTCGTATTTCCAGCATTTT.

The chain employs TRBV19 and TRBJ2-5, with a weak D call TRBD2 (5 bases). The CDR3 contains 14 residues. Germline CDR1 is LNHDA and CDR2 is SQIVND (reference sequence). With 9 bases removed from V and 2 bases from J, the gap between germline ends came to 16 bases. CDR3 in DNA: TGTGCCAGCCAATCGGGGATGACTCAAGAGACCCAGTACTTC. It specifies CASQSGMTQETQYF.

This rearrangement joins TRBV21-1 to TRBJ1-3; the table gives TRBD1 as D, unverified against the DNA. TRBV21-1 is labeled a pseudogene. This CDR3 spans 21 amino acids. The CDR3 DNA reads TGTGCCAGCAGCAAAGTCCCGGAAGGGGTAAGTAAGGGCAGTGCTGGAAACACCATATATTTT. Translated: CASSKVPEGVSKGSAGNTIYF.

The chain links TRBV7-2 to TRBJ1-3, with D maybe TRBD1 (5 bases). V was trimmed by 5 bases and J by 2 bases, leaving 10 bases between them. The CDR3 runs to 14 residues. Looked up from germline, CDR1 is SGHTA and CDR2 is FQGNSA. For the CDR3, the DNA is TGTGCCAGCAGCGCCGGGACTGCTGGAAACACCATATATTTT. The encoded protein is CASSAGTAGNTIYF. Full variable domain (remainder filled in from reference TRBV7-2 and TRBJ1-3): GAGVSQSPSNKVTEKGKDVELRCDPISGHTALYWYRQSLGQGLEFLIYFQGNSAPDKSGLPSDRFSAERTGGSVSTLTIQRTQQEDSAVYLCASSAGTAGNTIYFGEGSWLTVV.

V usage is TRBV18 and J usage is TRBJ2-1; TRBD1 aligns across 9 bases. With V trimmed by 4 bases and J by 9 bases, 7 bases remained unmatched. The CDR3 runs 14 residues. The germline V gene encodes CDR1 KGHSH and CDR2 LQKENI. As DNA, the CDR3 is TGTGCCAGCTCACGAACCGGGACAGGGAGTGAGCAGTTCTTC. This encodes CASSRTGTGSEQFF.